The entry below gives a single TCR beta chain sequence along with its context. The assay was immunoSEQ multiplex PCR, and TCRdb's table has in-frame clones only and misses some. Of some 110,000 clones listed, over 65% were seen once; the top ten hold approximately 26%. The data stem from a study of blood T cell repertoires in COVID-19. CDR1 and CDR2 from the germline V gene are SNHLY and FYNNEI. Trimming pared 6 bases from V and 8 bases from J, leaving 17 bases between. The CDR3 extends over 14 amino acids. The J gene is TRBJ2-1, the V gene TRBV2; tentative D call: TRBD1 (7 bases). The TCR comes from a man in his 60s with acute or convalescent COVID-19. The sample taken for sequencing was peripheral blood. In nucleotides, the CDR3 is TGTGCCAGCAGGACCCCGCGGGACAGTGATGAGCAGTTCTTC. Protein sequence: CASRTPRDSDEQFF.